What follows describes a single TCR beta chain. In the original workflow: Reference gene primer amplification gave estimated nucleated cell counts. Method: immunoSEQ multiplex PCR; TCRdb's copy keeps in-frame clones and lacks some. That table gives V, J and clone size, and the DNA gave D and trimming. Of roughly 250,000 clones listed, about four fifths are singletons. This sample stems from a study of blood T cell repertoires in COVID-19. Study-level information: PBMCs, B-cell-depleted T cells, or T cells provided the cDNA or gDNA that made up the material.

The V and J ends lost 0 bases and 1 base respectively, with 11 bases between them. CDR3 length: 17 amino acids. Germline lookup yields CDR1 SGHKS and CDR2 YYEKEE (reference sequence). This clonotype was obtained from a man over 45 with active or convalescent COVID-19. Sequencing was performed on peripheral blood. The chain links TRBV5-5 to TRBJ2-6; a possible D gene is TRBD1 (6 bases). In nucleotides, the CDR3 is TGTGCCAGCAGCTTGGTACAGGGAATATCTGGGGCCAACGTCCTGACTTTC. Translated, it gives CASSLVQGISGANVLTF.